This TCR beta chain was retrieved from a study of blood T cell repertoires in COVID-19. The CDR3 extends over 11 amino acids. This clone was found a few times. Profiling relied on immunoSEQ multiplex PCR, and the TCRdb table lists in-frame clones only, not all of them. This sample yields 130,000 to 150,000 clones, of which almost 80% are seen a single time; about 8.6% belongs to the top ten. Sequences were obtained from peripheral blood. This clonotype originated in a man in his fifties or sixties with active or convalescent COVID-19. The chain has TRBV21-1 and TRBJ1-4. TRBV21-1 represents a pseudogene. CDR3 sequence (DNA): TGTGCCAGCAGCTTCCCCCGGAAACTGTTTTTT. Translation gives CASSFPRKLFF.